Following are 13 T cell receptor beta chains from one sample sequenced in a study of STAT3 mutations in large granular lymphocyte leukemia. The study's findings and limits: Every T-cell large granular lymphocyte leukemia patient had at least one immunodominant TCR beta clonotype.

These receptors lack a known antigen. Profiled with immunoSEQ multiplex PCR; TCRdb holds only in-frame clones, not every one. The top ten hold 81% of the sample, which has thousands of clones, 53% seen once. The specimen was peripheral blood mononuclear cells. Receptors were obtained from a man aged 55 to 70 with T-cell large granular lymphocyte leukemia. Some clones in this sample may be carry-over from other donors' samples.

The V call is TRBV5-4, the J call TRBJ2-6; D unresolved. The CDR3 has 15 residues. CDR1 SGHNT and CDR2 YYREEE come from the germline V gene (reference sequence). Trimming shortened V by 1 base and J by 2 bases, and 7 bases separated the two germline ends. DNA for the CDR3: TGTGCCAGCAGCTTGCGGGCTGCTGGGGCCAACGTCCTGACTTTC. Protein product: CASSLRAAGANVLTF.

This clone was picked up a small number of times. This sequence joins TRBV6-5 and TRBJ1-4, with D hard to call. V lost 1 base, J lost 7 bases, and 13 bases lay in between. The CDR3 length is 15 residues. The germline V gene has CDR1 MNHEY and CDR2 SVGAGI. Here the CDR3 DNA reads TGTGCCAGCAGTTACTGGTCCGGTGTGAGTGAAAAACTGTTTTTT. Protein product: CASSYWSGVSEKLFF.

This sequence joins TRBV10-3 and TRBJ2-3; D not certain. The CDR3 extends over 12 amino acids. Germline CDR1 and CDR2: ENHRY and SYGVKD. V was shortened by 0 bases and J by 3 bases, with 1 base between the two germline ends. Here the CDR3 reads CAISESTDTQYF. The CDR3 DNA is TGTGCCATCAGTGAGTCTACAGATACGCAGTATTTT.

The J gene is TRBJ1-1, the V gene TRBV29-1; D might be TRBD1 (6 bases). The CDR3 is 10 amino acids. V lost 7 bases, J lost 5 bases, and 8 bases lay in between. From germline, CDR1 is SQVTM and CDR2 ANQGSEA. This CDR3 reads CSGGGTEAFF. CDR3 bases: TGCAGCGGAGGGGGAACTGAAGCTTTCTTT.

The genes are TRBV27 and TRBJ2-5; TRBD1 aligns across 10 bases. Looked up from germline, CDR1 is MNHEY and CDR2 is SMNVEV (reference sequence). The J segment lost 5 bases and the V segment lost 8 bases, leaving 8 bases of the junction unmatched. The CDR3 is made up of 14 amino acids. The CDR3 here is CASRDRGFEETQYF. CDR3 nucleotide sequence: TGTGCCAGCCGGGACAGGGGATTTGAGGAGACCCAGTACTTC.

The rearrangement uses TRBV18 and TRBJ2-1; TRBD2 agrees at 12 bases. Germline CDR1 KGHSH, CDR2 LQKENI. This CDR3 has 16 amino acids. J lost 3 bases, V lost 3 bases, and 3 bases had no gene match. The CDR3 reads CASSPLAGGGYNEQFF. The CDR3 DNA reads TGTGCCAGCTCACCGCTAGCGGGAGGGGGCTACAATGAGCAGTTCTTC.

A word on this clone: The junction shows a germline mismatch at one end, possibly a read error. The genes are TRBV25-1 and TRBJ2-1; no clear D gene. Germline V gene data show CDR1 as MGHDK and CDR2 as SYGVNS. The CDR3 covers 10 residues. In nucleotides, the CDR3 is TGTGCCAGCAACTACTATGAGCAGTTCTTC. This translates into CASNYYEQFF.

The chain links TRBV9 to TRBJ1-1, with a possible D match to TRBD1 (5 bases). CDR3 length: 13 amino acids. The V end lost 3 bases, the J end lost 9 bases, and 15 bases lay between the germline ends. The germline V gene encodes CDR1 SGDLS and CDR2 YYNGEE. The CDR3 DNA sequence: TGTGCCAGCAGCGAGACCGGGACGGGTAAAGCTTTCTTT. Amino acid sequence: CASSETGTGKAFF.

The chain carries TRBV5-1 and TRBJ2-5; D may match TRBD1 or TRBD2 (5 bases each). The V and J ends lost 5 bases and 1 base respectively, with 12 bases between them. Germline values: CDR1 SGHRS, CDR2 YFSETQ. CDR3 length: 14 residues. The CDR3 sequence is CASRRGDGQETQYF. For the CDR3, the DNA is TGCGCCAGCAGGAGGGGTGACGGCCAAGAGACCCAGTACTTC.

The count of this clone is one. V is TRBV29-1 and J is TRBJ2-1; 8 positions agree with TRBD1. CDR1 is SQVTM, CDR2 ANQGSEA, per germline. The CDR3 runs 13 residues. CDR3 protein: CSTGDRFYNEQFF. In DNA, the CDR3 is TGCAGTACCGGGGACAGGTTCTACAATGAGCAGTTCTTC.

The CDR3 here is CASSQQGAGANVLTF. CDR3 coding DNA: TGTGCCAGCAGCCAACAGGGGGCCGGGGCCAACGTCCTGACTTTC. The V call is TRBV9, the J call TRBJ2-6; 9 nucleotides match TRBD1. The V and J ends lost 4 bases and 4 bases, in that order; junction bases with no gene match: 3. This CDR3 comprises 15 residues. Germline CDR1 SGDLS, CDR2 YYNGEE.

This clone occurred a few times. The V gene is TRBV5-1, the J gene TRBJ1-5; a weak D match, TRBD1 (6 bases). Germline CDR1 reads SGHRS; CDR2 reads YFSETQ. The CDR3 loop spans 14 amino acids. Trimming left V 0 bases short and J 4 bases short, with 8 bases between. The CDR3 DNA is TGCGCCAGCAGCTTGGGGGGGCGGAATCAGCCCCAGCATTTT. It is translated as CASSLGGRNQPQHF.

This clone was observed a handful of times. The chain links TRBV5-4 to TRBJ2-5; no reliable D call. This CDR3 comprises 13 residues. Trimming took off 0 bases at V and 4 bases at J, with 7 bases between the two ends. The germline V gene has CDR1 SGHNT and CDR2 YYREEE (reference sequence). CDR3 in DNA: TGTGCCAGCAGCTTGGAGGGCGGAGAGACCCAGTACTTC. This encodes CASSLEGGETQYF.